This T cell receptor (beta chain) was retrieved from a study of CD8+CD57+ T cells in acquired aplastic anemia. Overall study: When averaged, DNA from sorted CD4+ and CD8+ cells came to 3 to 3.5 ug.

The CDR3 has 14 residues. Germline V gene data show CDR1 as SGHTA and CDR2 as FQGTGA. V shed 5 bases and J shed 6 bases, with 15 bases lying between them. Both TCR beta VDJ combination and CDR3 sequence profiling were carried out. Genomic DNA was the template for this profiling. Via MiXCR, TCRdb re-called the reads, giving one row per CDR3 protein. The data contain around 230,000 distinct CDR3 sequences, roughly 57% of them singletons. The clonotype was recovered from a human donor in good health. Sample: sorted CD4+, CD8+, or CD8+CD57+ T cells (not recorded which) from PBMCs. The gene calls are TRBV7-3 and TRBJ2-3, with D uncertain. The CDR3 reads CASSRKDPTDTQYF. The CDR3, as DNA: TGTGCCAGCAGCAGAAAGGACCCTACTGATACGCAGTATTTT.